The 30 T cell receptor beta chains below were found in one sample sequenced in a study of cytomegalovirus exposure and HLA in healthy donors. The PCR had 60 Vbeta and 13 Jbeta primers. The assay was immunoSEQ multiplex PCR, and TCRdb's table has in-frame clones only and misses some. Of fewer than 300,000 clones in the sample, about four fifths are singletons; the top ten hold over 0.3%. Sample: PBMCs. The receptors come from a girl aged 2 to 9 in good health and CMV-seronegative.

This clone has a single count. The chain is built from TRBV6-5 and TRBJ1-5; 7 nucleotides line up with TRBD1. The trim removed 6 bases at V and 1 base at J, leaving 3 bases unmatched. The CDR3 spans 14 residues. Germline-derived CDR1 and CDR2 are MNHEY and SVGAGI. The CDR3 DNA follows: TGTGCCAGCAGCCTGGGACAGAGCAATCAGCCCCAGCATTTT. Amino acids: CASSLGQSNQPQHF.

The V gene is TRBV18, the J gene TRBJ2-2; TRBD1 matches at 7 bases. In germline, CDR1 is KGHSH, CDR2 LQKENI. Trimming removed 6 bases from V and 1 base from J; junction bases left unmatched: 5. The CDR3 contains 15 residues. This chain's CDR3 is CASSRGQMNTGELFF. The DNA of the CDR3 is TGTGCCAGCTCCCGGGGACAGATGAACACCGGGGAGCTGTTTTTT.

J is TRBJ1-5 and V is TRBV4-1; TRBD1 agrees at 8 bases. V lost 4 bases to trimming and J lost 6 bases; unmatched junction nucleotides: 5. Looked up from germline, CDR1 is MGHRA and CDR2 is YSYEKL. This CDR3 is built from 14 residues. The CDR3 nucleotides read TGCGCCAGCAGCCCAGACAGGGGAAGTCAGCCCCAGCATTTT. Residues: CASSPDRGSQPQHF.

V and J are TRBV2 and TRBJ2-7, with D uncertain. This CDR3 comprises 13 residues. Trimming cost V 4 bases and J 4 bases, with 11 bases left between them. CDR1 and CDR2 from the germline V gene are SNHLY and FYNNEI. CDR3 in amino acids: CASSGNAYYEQYF. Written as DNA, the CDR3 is TGTGCCAGCAGTGGTAACGCCTATTACGAGCAGTACTTC. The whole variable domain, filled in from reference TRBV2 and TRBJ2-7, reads EPEVTQTPSHQVTQMGQEVILRCVPISNHLYFYWYRQILGQKVEFLVSFYNNEISEKSEIFDDQFSVERPDGSNFTLKIRSTKLEDSAMYFCASSGNAYYEQYFGPGTRLTVT.

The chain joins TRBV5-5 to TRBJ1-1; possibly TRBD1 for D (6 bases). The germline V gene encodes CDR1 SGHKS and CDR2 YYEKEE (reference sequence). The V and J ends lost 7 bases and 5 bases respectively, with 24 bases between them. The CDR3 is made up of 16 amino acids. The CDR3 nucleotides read TGTGCCAGCGGCTCCTTTGAACAGGGATGGGGTACTGAAGCTTTCTTT. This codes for CASGSFEQGWGTEAFF.

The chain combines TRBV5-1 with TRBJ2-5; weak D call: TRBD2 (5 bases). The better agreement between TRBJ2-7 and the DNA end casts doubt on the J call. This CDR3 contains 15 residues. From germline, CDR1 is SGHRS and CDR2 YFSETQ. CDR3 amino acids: CASSRSGWGIYEQYF. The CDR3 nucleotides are TGCGCCAGCAGCCGAAGCGGATGGGGAATATACGAGCAGTACTTC.

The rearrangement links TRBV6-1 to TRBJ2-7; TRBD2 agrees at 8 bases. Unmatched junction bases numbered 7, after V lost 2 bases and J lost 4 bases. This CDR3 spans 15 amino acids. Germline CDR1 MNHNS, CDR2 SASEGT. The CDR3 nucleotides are TGTGCCAGCAGTGAATTTGGTAGCGGGGATTACGAGCAGTACTTC. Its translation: CASSEFGSGDYEQYF.

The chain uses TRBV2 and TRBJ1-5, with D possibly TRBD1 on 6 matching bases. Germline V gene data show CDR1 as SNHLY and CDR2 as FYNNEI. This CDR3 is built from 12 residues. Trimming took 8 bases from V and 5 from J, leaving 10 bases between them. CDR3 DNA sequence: TGTGCCAGCGGCAGGGGATATCAGCCCCAGCATTTT. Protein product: CASGRGYQPQHF.

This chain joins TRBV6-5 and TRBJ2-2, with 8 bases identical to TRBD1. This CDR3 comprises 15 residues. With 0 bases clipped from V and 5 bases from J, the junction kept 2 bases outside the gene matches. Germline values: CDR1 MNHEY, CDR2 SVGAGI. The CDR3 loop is CASSYSRTGTGELFF. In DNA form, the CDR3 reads TGTGCCAGCAGTTACTCCCGGACAGGGACCGGGGAGCTGTTTTTT.

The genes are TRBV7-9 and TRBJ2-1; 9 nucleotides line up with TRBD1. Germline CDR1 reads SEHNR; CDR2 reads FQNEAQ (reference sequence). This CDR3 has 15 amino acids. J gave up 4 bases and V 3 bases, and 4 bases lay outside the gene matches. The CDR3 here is CASSFRDRAYNEQFF. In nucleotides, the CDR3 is TGTGCCAGCAGCTTCCGGGACAGGGCTTACAATGAGCAGTTCTTC.

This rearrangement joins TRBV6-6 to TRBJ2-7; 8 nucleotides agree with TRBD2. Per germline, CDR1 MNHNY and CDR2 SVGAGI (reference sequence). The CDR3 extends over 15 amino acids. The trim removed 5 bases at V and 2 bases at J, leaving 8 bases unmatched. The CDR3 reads CASSPGGGGTYEQYF. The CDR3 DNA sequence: TGTGCCAGCAGTCCCGGTGGCGGGGGGACCTACGAGCAGTACTTC.

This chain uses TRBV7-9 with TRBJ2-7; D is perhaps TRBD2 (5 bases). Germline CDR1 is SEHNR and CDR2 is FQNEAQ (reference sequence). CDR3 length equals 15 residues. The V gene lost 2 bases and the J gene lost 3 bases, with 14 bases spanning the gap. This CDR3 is CASSLSQASLYEQYF. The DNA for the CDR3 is TGTGCCAGCAGCTTATCCCAGGCTAGCCTCTACGAGCAGTACTTC.

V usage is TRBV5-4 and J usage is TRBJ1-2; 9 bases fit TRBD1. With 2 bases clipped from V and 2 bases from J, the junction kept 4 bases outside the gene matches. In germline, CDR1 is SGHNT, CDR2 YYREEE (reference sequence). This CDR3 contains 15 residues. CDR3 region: CASSLGTGPNYGYTF. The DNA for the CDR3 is TGTGCCAGCAGCTTAGGGACAGGGCCCAACTATGGCTACACCTTC.

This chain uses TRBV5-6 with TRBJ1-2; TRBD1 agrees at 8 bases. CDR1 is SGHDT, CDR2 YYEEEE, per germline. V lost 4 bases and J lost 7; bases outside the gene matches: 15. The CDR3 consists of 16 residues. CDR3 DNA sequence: TGTGCCAGCAGCCCCGGGACAGGAATTAGAGTAGGTGGCTACACCTTC. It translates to CASSPGTGIRVGGYTF.

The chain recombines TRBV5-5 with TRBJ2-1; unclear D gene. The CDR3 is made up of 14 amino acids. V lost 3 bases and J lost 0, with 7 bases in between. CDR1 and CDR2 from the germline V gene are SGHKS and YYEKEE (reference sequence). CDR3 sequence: CASSWWPSYNEQFF. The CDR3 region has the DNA TGTGCCAGCAGCTGGTGGCCCTCCTACAATGAGCAGTTCTTC.

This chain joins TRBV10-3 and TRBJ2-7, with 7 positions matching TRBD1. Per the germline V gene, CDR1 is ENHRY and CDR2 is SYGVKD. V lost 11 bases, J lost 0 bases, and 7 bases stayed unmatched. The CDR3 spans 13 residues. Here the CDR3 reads CASWGTDSYEQYF. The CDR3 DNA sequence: TGTGCCTCCTGGGGGACAGACTCCTACGAGCAGTACTTC.

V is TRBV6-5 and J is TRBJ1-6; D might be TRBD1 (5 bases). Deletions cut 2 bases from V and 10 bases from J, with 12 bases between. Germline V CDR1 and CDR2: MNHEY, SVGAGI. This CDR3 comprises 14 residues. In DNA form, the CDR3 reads TGTGCCAGCAGTTACAGGCAGGGTGGATCACCCCTCCACTTT. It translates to CASSYRQGGSPLHF.

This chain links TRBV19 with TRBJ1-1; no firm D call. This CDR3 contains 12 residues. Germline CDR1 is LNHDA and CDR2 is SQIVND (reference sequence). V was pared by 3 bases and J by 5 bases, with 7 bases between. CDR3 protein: CASSIARTEAFF. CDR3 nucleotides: TGTGCCAGTAGTATCGCTAGAACTGAAGCTTTCTTT.

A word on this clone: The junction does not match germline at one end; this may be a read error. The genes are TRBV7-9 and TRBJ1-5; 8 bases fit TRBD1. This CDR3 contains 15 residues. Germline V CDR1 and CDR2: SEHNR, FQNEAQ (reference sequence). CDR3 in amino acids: CASTLEGQESQPQHF. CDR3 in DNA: TGTGCCAGCACCTTAGAGGGACAGGAGTCTCAGCCCCAGCATTTT. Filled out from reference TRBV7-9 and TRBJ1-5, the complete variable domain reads DTGVSQNPRHKITKRGQNVTFRCDPISEHNRLYWYRQTLGQGPEFLTYFQNEAQLEKSRLLSDRFSAERPKGSFSTLEIQRTEQGDSAMYLCASTLEGQESQPQHFGDGTRLSIL.

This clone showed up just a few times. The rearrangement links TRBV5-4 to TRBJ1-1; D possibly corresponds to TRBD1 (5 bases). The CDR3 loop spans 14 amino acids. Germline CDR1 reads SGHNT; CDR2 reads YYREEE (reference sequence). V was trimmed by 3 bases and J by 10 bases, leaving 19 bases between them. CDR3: CASSWGGWTGSAFF. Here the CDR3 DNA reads TGTGCCAGCAGCTGGGGGGGGTGGACGGGTTCAGCTTTCTTT.

Here the CDR3 DNA reads TGCGCCAGCAGCCCTTATAGCGGGGGGGCAACAGATACGCAGTATTTT. It is translated as CASSPYSGGATDTQYF. The rearrangement joins TRBV4-1 to TRBJ2-3; 11 bases agree with TRBD2. Germline V gene lookup returns CDR1 MGHRA and CDR2 YSYEKL. The CDR3 has 16 residues. V was clipped by 4 bases and J by 3 bases; unmatched bases: 6.

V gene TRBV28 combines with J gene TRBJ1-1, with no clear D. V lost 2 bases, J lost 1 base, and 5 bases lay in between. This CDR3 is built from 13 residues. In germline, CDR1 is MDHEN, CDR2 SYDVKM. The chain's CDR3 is CASSLPRNTEAFF. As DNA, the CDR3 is TGTGCCAGCAGTTTACCCCGGAACACTGAAGCTTTCTTT.

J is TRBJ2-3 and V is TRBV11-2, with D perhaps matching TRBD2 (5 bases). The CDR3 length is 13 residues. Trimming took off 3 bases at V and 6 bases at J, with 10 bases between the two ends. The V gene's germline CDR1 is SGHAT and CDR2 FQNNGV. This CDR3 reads CASSFAGEDTQYF. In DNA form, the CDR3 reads TGTGCCAGCAGCTTCGCCGGGGAGGATACGCAGTATTTT.

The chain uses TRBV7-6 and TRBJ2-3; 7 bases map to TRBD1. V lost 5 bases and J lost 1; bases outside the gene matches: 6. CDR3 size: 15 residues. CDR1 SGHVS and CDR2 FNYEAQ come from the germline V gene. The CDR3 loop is CASSNRQGGTDTQYF. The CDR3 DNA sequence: TGTGCCAGCAGCAACCGACAGGGTGGCACAGATACGCAGTATTTT.

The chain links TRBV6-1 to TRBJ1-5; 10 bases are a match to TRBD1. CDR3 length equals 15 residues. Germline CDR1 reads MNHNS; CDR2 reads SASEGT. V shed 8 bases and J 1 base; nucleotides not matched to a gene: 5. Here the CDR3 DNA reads TGTGCCAGCCTACCGGGACAGGGGAGCAATCAGCCCCAGCATTTT. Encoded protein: CASLPGQGSNQPQHF.

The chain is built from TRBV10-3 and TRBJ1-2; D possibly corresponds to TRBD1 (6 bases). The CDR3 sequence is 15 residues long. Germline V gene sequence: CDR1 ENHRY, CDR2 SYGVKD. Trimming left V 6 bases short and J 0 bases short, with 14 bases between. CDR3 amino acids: CAIRATDSTNYGYTF. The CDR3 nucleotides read TGTGCCATCAGAGCAACGGACAGCACTAACTATGGCTACACCTTC.

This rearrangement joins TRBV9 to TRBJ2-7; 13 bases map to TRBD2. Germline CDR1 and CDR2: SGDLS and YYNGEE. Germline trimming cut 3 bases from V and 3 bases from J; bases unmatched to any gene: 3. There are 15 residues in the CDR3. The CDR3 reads CASSAGTSGDYEQYF. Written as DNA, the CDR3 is TGTGCCAGCAGCGCGGGGACTAGCGGGGACTACGAGCAGTACTTC.

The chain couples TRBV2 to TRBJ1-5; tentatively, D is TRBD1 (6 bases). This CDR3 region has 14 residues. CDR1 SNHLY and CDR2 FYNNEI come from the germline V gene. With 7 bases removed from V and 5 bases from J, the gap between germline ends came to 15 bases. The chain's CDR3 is CASKGHPYDQPQHF. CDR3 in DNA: TGTGCCAGCAAGGGACACCCTTATGATCAGCCCCAGCATTTT.

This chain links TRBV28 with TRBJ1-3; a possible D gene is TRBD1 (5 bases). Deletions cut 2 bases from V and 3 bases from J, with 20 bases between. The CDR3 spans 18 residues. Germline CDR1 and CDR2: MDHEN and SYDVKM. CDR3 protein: CASSLPLQGAEVGNTIYF. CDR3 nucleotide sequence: TGTGCCAGCAGTTTACCCCTCCAAGGGGCCGAGGTTGGAAACACCATATATTTT.

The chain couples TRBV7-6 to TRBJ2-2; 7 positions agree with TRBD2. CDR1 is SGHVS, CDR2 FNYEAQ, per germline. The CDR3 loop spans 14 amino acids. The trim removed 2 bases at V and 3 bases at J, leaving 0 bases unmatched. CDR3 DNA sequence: TGTGCCAGCAGCTTAAGCGGGGACACCGGGGAGCTGTTTTTT. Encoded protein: CASSLSGDTGELFF.